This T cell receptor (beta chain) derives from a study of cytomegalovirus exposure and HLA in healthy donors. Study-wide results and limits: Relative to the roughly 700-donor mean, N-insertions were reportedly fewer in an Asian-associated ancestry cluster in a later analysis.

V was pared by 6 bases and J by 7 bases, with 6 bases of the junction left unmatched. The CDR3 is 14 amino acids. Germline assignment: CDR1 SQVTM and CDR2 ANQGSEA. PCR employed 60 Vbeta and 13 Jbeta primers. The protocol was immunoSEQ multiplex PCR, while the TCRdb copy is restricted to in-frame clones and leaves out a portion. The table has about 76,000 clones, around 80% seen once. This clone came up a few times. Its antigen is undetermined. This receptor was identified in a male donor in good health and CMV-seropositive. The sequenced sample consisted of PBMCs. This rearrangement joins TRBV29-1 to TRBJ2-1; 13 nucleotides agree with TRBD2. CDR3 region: CSVQGLAGVNEQFF. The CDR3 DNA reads TGCAGCGTCCAAGGACTAGCGGGAGTAAATGAGCAGTTCTTC.